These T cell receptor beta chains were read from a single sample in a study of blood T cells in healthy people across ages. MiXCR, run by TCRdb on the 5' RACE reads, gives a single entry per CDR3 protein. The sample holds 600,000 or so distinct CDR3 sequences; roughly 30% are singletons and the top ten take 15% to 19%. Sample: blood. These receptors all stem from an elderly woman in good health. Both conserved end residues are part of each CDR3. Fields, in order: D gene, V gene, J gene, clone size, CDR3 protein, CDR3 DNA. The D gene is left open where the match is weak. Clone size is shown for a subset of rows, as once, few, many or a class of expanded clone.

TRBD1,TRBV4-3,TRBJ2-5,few,CASSQRETGDNEQYF,TGCGCCAGCAGCCAGAGAGAGACAGGGGACAATGAGCAGTACTTC
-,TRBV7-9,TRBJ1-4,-,CASSSTGQEKLFF,TGTGCCAGCAGCTCCACCGGGCAAGAAAAACTGTTTTTT
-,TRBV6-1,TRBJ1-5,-,CASTPGHEGNQPQHF,TGTGCCAGCACACCGGGACACGAGGGCAATCAGCCCCAGCATTTT
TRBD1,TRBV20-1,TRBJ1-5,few,CSVGGQVSNQPQHF,TGCAGTGTCGGGGGACAGGTTAGCAATCAGCCCCAGCATTTT
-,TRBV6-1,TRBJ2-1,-,CASSGGDRSYNEQFF,TGTGCCAGCAGTGGAGGGGACCGCTCCTACAATGAGCAGTTCTTC
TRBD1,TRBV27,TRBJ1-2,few,CASSLPGGIGYTF,TGTGCCAGCAGTTTACCAGGGGGTATAGGCTACACCTTC
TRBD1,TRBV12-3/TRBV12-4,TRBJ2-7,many,CASSSGTGPYEQYF,TGTGCCAGTTCCTCCGGGACAGGACCCTACGAGCAGTACTTC
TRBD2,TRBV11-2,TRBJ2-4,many,CASSLDLAGGKNIQYF,TGTGCCAGCAGCTTAGATCTAGCGGGGGGGAAAAACATTCAGTACTTC
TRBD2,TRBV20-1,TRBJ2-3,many,CSAIPLAVSTDTQYF,TGCAGTGCTATCCCCCTAGCGGTAAGCACAGATACGCAGTATTTT
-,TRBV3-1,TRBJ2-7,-,CASSLVRGAGHEQYF,TGTGCCAGCAGTTTAGTAAGGGGCGCCGGCCACGAGCAGTACTTC
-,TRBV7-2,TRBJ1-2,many,CASSKPPAVYGYTF,TGTGCCAGCAGCAAGCCCCCGGCAGTTTATGGCTACACCTTC
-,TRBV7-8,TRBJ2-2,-,CASSLVRSNTGELFF,TGTGCCAGCAGCTTAGTGCGGTCGAACACCGGGGAGCTGTTTTTT
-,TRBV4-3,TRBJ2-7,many,CASSQGAGSFYEQYF,TGCGCCAGCAGCCAAGGGGCAGGGTCATTCTACGAGCAGTACTTC
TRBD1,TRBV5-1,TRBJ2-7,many,CASRTDLGTVKSYEQYF,TGCGCCAGCAGAACGGACCTAGGGACAGTGAAATCCTACGAGCAGTACTTC
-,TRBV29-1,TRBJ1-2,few,CSVDTEQGRRGYTF,TGCAGCGTTGATACGGAACAGGGAAGAAGGGGCTACACCTTC
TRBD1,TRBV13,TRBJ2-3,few,CASSWDRGSTDTQYF,TGTGCCAGCAGCTGGGACAGGGGATCCACAGATACGCAGTATTTT
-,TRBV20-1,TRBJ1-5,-,CSAKAGYSNQPQHF,TGCAGTGCTAAGGCAGGGTATAGCAATCAGCCCCAGCATTTT
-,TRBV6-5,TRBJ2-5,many,CASSWSPAANRYF,TGTGCCAGCAGTTGGTCTCCGGCAGCGAATCGGTACTTC
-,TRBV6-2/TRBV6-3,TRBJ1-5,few,CASSSRDGGSNQPQHF,TGTGCCAGCAGTTCCCGGGACGGGGGTAGCAATCAGCCCCAGCATTTT
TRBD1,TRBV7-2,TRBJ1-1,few,CASSLTGSVTEAFF,TGTGCCAGCAGCTTGACAGGGTCTGTCACTGAAGCTTTCTTT
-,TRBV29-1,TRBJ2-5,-,CSVPFRKETQYF,TGCAGCGTTCCGTTCAGAAAAGAGACCCAGTACTTC
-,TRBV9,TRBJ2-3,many,CASSVVSTDTQYF,TGTGCCAGCAGCGTAGTAAGCACAGATACGCAGTATTTT
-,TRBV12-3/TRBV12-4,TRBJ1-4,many,CASSLGSRGTLFF,TGTGCCAGCAGTTTAGGTTCTCGCGGGACACTGTTTTTT
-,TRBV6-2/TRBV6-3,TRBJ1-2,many,CASSSLGDDYGYTF,TGTGCCAGCAGTTCCCTGGGGGATGACTATGGCTACACCTTC
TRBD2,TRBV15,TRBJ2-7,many,CATSRDLASGAYEQYF,TGTGCCACCAGCAGAGATCTGGCTAGCGGGGCCTACGAGCAGTACTTC
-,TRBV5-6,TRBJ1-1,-,CASSFQTGWGTEAFF,TGTGCCAGCAGCTTCCAGACAGGTTGGGGCACTGAAGCTTTCTTT
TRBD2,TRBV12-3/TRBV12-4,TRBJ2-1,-,CASRPSVAGGNNEQFF,TGTGCCAGCAGGCCCTCGGTAGCGGGAGGGAACAATGAGCAGTTCTTC
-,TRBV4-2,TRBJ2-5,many,CASSQDESAGLLGAQYF,TGTGCCAGCAGCCAAGATGAATCTGCGGGGCTCTTAGGTGCCCAGTACTTC
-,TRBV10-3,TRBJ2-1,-,CAIGESTVGGRETQFF,TGTGCCATCGGTGAGTCGACCGTCGGGGGCAGGGAGACCCAGTTCTTC
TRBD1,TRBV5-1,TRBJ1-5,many,CASSIGQGMQPQHF,TGCGCCAGCAGTATCGGACAGGGGATGCAGCCCCAGCATTTT
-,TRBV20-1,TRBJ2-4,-,CSARTVGSRNIQYF,TGCAGTGCTAGAACGGTGGGCAGTCGAAACATTCAGTACTTC
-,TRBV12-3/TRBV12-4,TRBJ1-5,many,CASNGASHQPQHF,TGTGCCAGCAATGGGGCCTCACATCAGCCCCAGCATTTT